The clone carrying this T cell receptor (beta chain) was counted many times. Its antigen is as yet unknown. The CDR3 consists of 15 residues. Trimming removed 0 bases at V and 0 bases at J, with 8 bases between. The data were obtained in a study of early T cells in non-severe SARS-CoV-2 infection. Study-wide context: Bulk RNA taken from unsorted whole blood was sequenced, leaving chains unpaired. General study findings and limits: VDJdb matching skewed toward anti-spike CD8 responses, missing private and CD4 specificities.

Attachment of unique molecular identifiers was made to individual cDNA molecules. TCRdb itself ran the 5' RACE reads through MiXCR, one entry per CDR3 protein. The sample includes some 44,000 distinct CDR3 sequences, about 5.9% seen only once; the top ten take around 8%. The TCR originated in an adult who was a healthcare worker with PCR-confirmed SARS-CoV-2 infection or an uninfected control (not recorded which). Sequenced material: whole blood, taken at baseline. The V call is TRBV12-3 or TRBV12-4, the J call TRBJ1-1; D not certain. The DNA for the CDR3 is TGTGCCAGCAGTTTAGCAGGGCTCATGAACACTGAAGCTTTCTTT. Amino acid sequence: CASSLAGLMNTEAFF.